These T cell receptor beta chains were read from a single sample in a study of monozygotic twins with inflammatory bowel disease. TCRdb reprocessed the 5' RACE reads and reports one entry per CDR3 protein, with no DNA. The repertoire table contains some 83,000 distinct CDR3 sequences. Sequenced material: blood. The receptors shown here come from a human donor with ulcerative colitis or Crohn's disease, or a healthy co-twin of an affected twin (not recorded which). CDR3s include the opening cysteine and the closing phenylalanine or tryptophan. Fields, in order: clone size, J gene, V gene, CDR3 protein. The size field is filled for only some rows; it gives once, few, many or a size class.

size: -; J: TRBJ2-3; V: TRBV20-1; CDR3: CSARWYPGLAGTDTQYF
size: -; J: TRBJ2-3; V: TRBV6-5; CDR3: CASSYYRDLTDTQYF
size: -; J: TRBJ2-1; V: TRBV5-1; CDR3: CASFPSLSSYNEQFF
size: -; J: TRBJ1-4; V: TRBV20-1; CDR3: CSAPEHGRVREKLFF
size: -; J: TRBJ1-2; V: TRBV6-5; CDR3: CASSYSTGLGGEGHGYTF
size: -; J: TRBJ2-1; V: TRBV7-2; CDR3: CASSLAWEGLGLFF
size: -; J: TRBJ2-3; V: TRBV27; CDR3: CASSFRGRKQYF
size: -; J: TRBJ1-2; V: TRBV7-2; CDR3: CASSLSKAASNYGYTF
size: medium-sized; J: TRBJ2-1; V: TRBV24-1; CDR3: CATSDFERGDNEQFF
size: -; J: TRBJ1-1; V: TRBV5-6; CDR3: CASSVLTGNIVNTEAFF
size: -; J: TRBJ1-6; V: TRBV27; CDR3: CASGTGVSPLHF
size: -; J: TRBJ2-1; V: TRBV20-1; CDR3: CSAPGRTLYNEQFF
size: -; J: TRBJ2-2; V: TRBV5-1; CDR3: CASSSGQLPGELFF
size: -; J: TRBJ1-1; V: TRBV20-1; CDR3: CSAKRVTGLPEAFF
size: -; J: TRBJ2-1; V: TRBV5-1; CDR3: CASSLELRDYNEQFF
size: -; J: TRBJ2-7; V: TRBV5-1; CDR3: CASSLETSWDEQYF
size: -; J: TRBJ2-5; V: TRBV5-4; CDR3: CASSSGGAKETQYF
size: -; J: TRBJ1-1; V: TRBV19; CDR3: CASSYRDRENTEAFF
size: medium-sized; J: TRBJ2-1; V: TRBV7-2; CDR3: CASSYDLDYTSVQFF
size: -; J: TRBJ1-3; V: TRBV10-3; CDR3: CATAGTSGNTIYF
size: -; J: TRBJ1-1; V: TRBV27; CDR3: CASSLFWTEAFF
size: -; J: TRBJ2-3; V: TRBV25-1; CDR3: CASSGLAGVSTDTQYF
size: -; J: TRBJ1-1; V: TRBV5-1; CDR3: CASSVTPSAEAFF
size: -; J: TRBJ2-5; V: TRBV20-1; CDR3: CSAKGAGVQETQYF
size: -; J: TRBJ1-2; V: TRBV5-1; CDR3: CASSFGGLDDRDRRAHYGYTF
size: -; J: TRBJ2-1; V: TRBV6-2/TRBV6-3; CDR3: CASRGTSNNEQFF
size: -; J: TRBJ2-7; V: TRBV7-6; CDR3: CASTQRSRNEQYF
size: -; J: TRBJ2-5; V: TRBV4-1; CDR3: CASSHTGAGAPAQYF
size: -; J: TRBJ2-2; V: TRBV20-1; CDR3: CSARDGLAGAGSGELFF
size: -; J: TRBJ2-6; V: TRBV6-4; CDR3: CASSDSSSGANVLTF
size: -; J: TRBJ2-5; V: TRBV7-9; CDR3: CASSPTLAGETQYF
size: -; J: TRBJ1-5; V: TRBV12-3/TRBV12-4; CDR3: CASSFGQEWGQQPQHF
size: -; J: TRBJ1-5; V: TRBV20-1; CDR3: CSAAPQPNQPQHF
size: -; J: TRBJ1-5; V: TRBV7-2; CDR3: CASSFIHRYRGLISQHF
size: -; J: TRBJ2-7; V: TRBV7-6; CDR3: CASSLDLRTGMYEQYF
size: -; J: TRBJ1-3; V: TRBV11-2; CDR3: CASAGTRSGNTIYF
size: -; J: TRBJ1-1; V: TRBV10-3; CDR3: CAISDRQGSEAFF
size: -; J: TRBJ2-1; V: TRBV15; CDR3: CATSGLAGGNEQFF
size: -; J: TRBJ1-2; V: TRBV6-1; CDR3: CASSHGRRNTNYGYTF
size: -; J: TRBJ2-1; V: TRBV18; CDR3: CASSRWTDNEQFF
size: -; J: TRBJ1-1; V: TRBV19; CDR3: CASSLNGQGLAFF
size: -; J: TRBJ2-3; V: TRBV20-1; CDR3: CSARDNRDTQYF
size: -; J: TRBJ1-2; V: TRBV6-5; CDR3: CASSYRLGYGYTF
size: -; J: TRBJ1-2; V: TRBV12-3/TRBV12-4; CDR3: CVSREGQNYGYTF
size: -; J: TRBJ2-3; V: TRBV5-6; CDR3: CASSKTSGGADTQYF
size: -; J: TRBJ2-5; V: TRBV18; CDR3: CASSPAPILETQYF
size: -; J: TRBJ1-3; V: TRBV5-1; CDR3: CASSLQGPATGNTIYF
size: -; J: TRBJ2-2; V: TRBV7-3; CDR3: CASSRGQGGTGELFF
size: -; J: TRBJ2-2; V: TRBV7-8; CDR3: CASGFDLLPRELFF
size: -; J: TRBJ1-2; V: TRBV11-2; CDR3: CASSFGRSSYGYTF
size: -; J: TRBJ1-2; V: TRBV29-1; CDR3: CSVERSGSVRYGYTF
size: -; J: TRBJ2-2; V: TRBV20-1; CDR3: CSAVLMGTGELFF
size: -; J: TRBJ1-1; V: TRBV12-3/TRBV12-4; CDR3: CASFSGQINSGTEAFF
size: -; J: TRBJ2-3; V: TRBV12-3/TRBV12-4; CDR3: CASSSTDTQYF
size: -; J: TRBJ1-2; V: TRBV5-1; CDR3: CASSVGQSYGYTF